This T cell receptor beta chain stems from a study of a mutant IDH1 vaccine in newly diagnosed glioma. The method was immunoSEQ multiplex PCR; TCRdb's version includes in-frame clones alone and lacks a portion of them. The data hold about 62,000 clones, with around four fifths observed a single time. This CDR3 region has 15 residues. V lost 2 bases and J lost 4; bases outside the gene matches: 2. Looked up from germline, CDR1 is MDHEN and CDR2 is SYDVKM. The time point is: week 47, end of study. Doses comprised 300 ug of mutant IDH1 20-mer peptide each, plus topical imiquimod. Of note for this clone: Antigen unknown.

The sequence came from a man younger than 45 with glioma. The gene calls are TRBV28 and TRBJ2-2; 9 nucleotides match TRBD2. This specimen consisted of PBMCs, obtained from a glioma patient whose treatment included an IDH1 peptide vaccine. CDR3 in amino acids: CASSLSGGFTGELFF. CDR3 nucleotides: TGTGCCAGCAGTTTAAGCGGGGGGTTCACCGGGGAGCTGTTTTTT.